This passage covers 24 T cell receptor beta chains from one sample sequenced in a study of sequential checkpoint blockade in melanoma. As for treatment: randomized to nivolumab then ipilimumab (arm A) or the reverse (arm B). Produced via immunoSEQ multiplex PCR; TCRdb's table is partial and in-frame only. The data contain 15,000 to 20,000 clones, around 70% of them singletons. The starting material was tumor tissue (inferred from file names), obtained from a patient given nivolumab and ipilimumab in sequence. The receptors were gathered from a human donor with melanoma.

This rearrangement joins TRBV29-1 to TRBJ1-3; D may be TRBD1 (5 bases). V dropped 6 bases and J dropped 0 bases, with 15 bases sitting between them. CDR3 size: 15 residues. Germline V gene lookup returns CDR1 SQVTM and CDR2 ANQGSEA. As DNA, the CDR3 is TGCAGCGTCTCCGGGGCAGTTTTCTCTGGAAACACCATATATTTT. Translation gives CSVSGAVFSGNTIYF. The whole variable domain, remainder taken from reference TRBV29-1 and TRBJ1-3, is SAVISQKPSRDICQRGTSLTIQCQVDSQVTMMFWYRQQPGQSLTLIATANQGSEATYESGFVIDKFPISRPNLTFSTLTVSNMSPEDSSIYLCSVSGAVFSGNTIYFGEGSWLTVV.

The J gene is TRBJ1-3, the V gene TRBV29-1, with no clear D. Germline CDR1 SQVTM, CDR2 ANQGSEA. Trimming took 4 bases from V and 2 from J, leaving 9 bases between them. CDR3 length: 13 residues. CDR3 residues: CSVARGTGNTIYF. CDR3 nucleotide sequence: TGCAGCGTTGCGCGAGGAACTGGAAACACCATATATTTT.

The sample holds a few counts of this clone. The chain uses TRBV9 and TRBJ1-4; TRBD1 is a possible D gene (5 bases). V was clipped by 5 bases and J by 6 bases, with 14 bases between them. Germline CDR1 reads SGDLS; CDR2 reads YYNGEE. The CDR3 runs to 14 residues. The CDR3 loop is CASRNWGLDEKLFF. The CDR3 DNA sequence: TGTGCCAGCAGGAACTGGGGGTTGGATGAAAAACTGTTTTTT. The variable domain in full, completed from reference TRBV9 and TRBJ1-4, reads DSGVTQTPKHLITATGQRVTLRCSPRSGDLSVYWYQQSLDQGLQFLIQYYNGEERAKGNILERFSAQQFPDLHSELNLSSLELGDSALYFCASRNWGLDEKLFFGSGTQLSVL.

This chain uses TRBV6-8 with TRBJ1-3, with D perhaps matching TRBD1 (5 bases). V lost 6 bases and J lost 10, with 28 bases in between. Germline CDR1 and CDR2: MNHGY and SAAAGT. This CDR3 contains 17 residues. CDR3 sequence reads: CASSLTPSGPTAKTIYF. CDR3 bases: TGTGCCAGCAGCTTAACCCCCTCGGGACCTACGGCAAAGACCATATATTTT.

The gene calls are TRBV7-6 and TRBJ2-1; 8 bases agree with TRBD2. Unmatched junction bases numbered 10, after V lost 3 bases and J lost 3 bases. Germline CDR1 reads SGHVS; CDR2 reads FNYEAQ. CDR3 length equals 17 residues. The CDR3 nucleotides read TGTGCCAGCAGCTTGGAGTTCGGGGCGGGAGGCTACAATGAGCAGTTCTTC. It yields the protein CASSLEFGAGGYNEQFF.

The chain recombines TRBV19 with TRBJ2-5; D is possibly TRBD2 (6 bases). The germline gives CDR1 LNHDA, CDR2 SQIVND (reference sequence). V was clipped by 3 bases and J by 5 bases, with 13 bases between them. The CDR3 covers 14 residues. CDR3 DNA sequence: TGTGCCAGTAGTATCGATCGGGGGTTGGAGACCCAGTACTTC. Its translation: CASSIDRGLETQYF.

The rearrangement links TRBV19 to TRBJ2-7; maybe TRBD1 (5 bases). This CDR3 has 15 residues. Germline values: CDR1 LNHDA, CDR2 SQIVND (reference sequence). V was shortened by 0 bases and J by 4 bases, with 13 bases between the two germline ends. The CDR3 region is CASSIDDGREYEQYF. DNA for the CDR3: TGTGCCAGTAGTATAGATGACGGCAGGGAATACGAGCAGTACTTC.

This chain links TRBV23-1 with TRBJ2-7; D may be TRBD1 or TRBD2 (5 bases each). TRBV23-1 is an ORF for which the function is uncertain. This CDR3 has 13 residues. V was cut by 0 bases and J by 5 bases, with 8 bases left in between. This CDR3 is CASSQSGPDEQYF. The CDR3 region has the DNA TGCGCCAGCAGTCAATCGGGACCGGACGAGCAGTACTTC.

This chain links TRBV2 with TRBJ1-1; D is unclear. Trimming took off 6 bases at V and 1 base at J, with 15 bases between the two ends. Germline V CDR1 and CDR2: SNHLY, FYNNEI. This CDR3 is 15 amino acids long. The CDR3 nucleotides are TGTGCCAGCAGCGTAGTTGGCACTACGAACACTGAAGCTTTCTTT. Translation gives CASSVVGTTNTEAFF.

This clone appeared a single time. This chain joins TRBV30 and TRBJ1-2, with D unresolved. Trimming pared 4 bases from V and 6 bases from J, leaving 24 bases between. The CDR3 is 16 amino acids. The germline gives CDR1 GTSNPN, CDR2 SVGIG (reference sequence). The DNA of the CDR3 is TGTGCCTGGACCCCTCTCGAGCCCGACAAGTTCAATGGCTACACCTTC. Its protein is CAWTPLEPDKFNGYTF.

The gene calls are TRBV23-1 and TRBJ1-4; 7 bases agree with TRBD1. TRBV23-1 is given ORF status, its function remaining uncertain. J gave up 0 bases and V 10 bases, and 2 bases lay outside the gene matches. The length of the CDR3 is 13 residues. CDR3 coding DNA: TGCGCCATTACAGGGGCAACTAATGAAAAACTGTTTTTT. Protein sequence: CAITGATNEKLFF.

V is TRBV30 and J is TRBJ1-5; tentative D call: TRBD1 (5 bases). Germline lookup yields CDR1 GTSNPN and CDR2 SVGIG (reference sequence). The CDR3 consists of 13 residues. V was trimmed by 5 bases and J by 9 bases, leaving 17 bases between them. CDR3 sequence: CAWAPDGASPQHF. Here the CDR3 DNA reads TGTGCCTGGGCCCCGGACGGGGCATCGCCCCAGCATTTT. The variable domain in full, completed from reference TRBV30 and TRBJ1-5, reads SQTIHQWPATLVQPVGSPLSLECTVEGTSNPNLYWYRQAAGRGLQLLFYSVGIGQISSEVPQNLSASRPQDRQFILSSKKLLLSDSGFYLCAWAPDGASPQHFGDGTRLSIL.

The gene calls are TRBV6-8 and TRBJ1-5; TRBD1 matches 10 bases. Trimming removed 6 bases from V and 2 bases from J; junction bases left unmatched: 7. Germline V CDR1 and CDR2: MNHGY, SAAAGT. The CDR3 covers 16 residues. CDR3 amino acids: CASRPNGQGGNQPQHF. The CDR3 nucleotides are TGTGCCAGCAGACCGAACGGACAGGGGGGCAATCAGCCCCAGCATTTT.

V gene TRBV6-8 combines with J gene TRBJ2-3; no firm D call. The germline gives CDR1 MNHGY, CDR2 SAAAGT. The V and J ends lost 4 bases and 2 bases respectively, with 7 bases between them. CDR3 size: 13 residues. This chain's CDR3 is CASSSGNTDTQYF. In DNA form, the CDR3 reads TGTGCCAGCAGTTCAGGCAACACAGATACGCAGTATTTT.

The V and J genes are TRBV6-8 and TRBJ1-6; D is perhaps TRBD1 (5 bases). Per the germline V gene, CDR1 is MNHGY and CDR2 is SAAAGT. V lost 7 bases and J 7 bases, leaving 14 bases between the germline ends. The CDR3 length is 14 residues. CDR3: CASIFVAGNSPLHF. CDR3 bases: TGTGCCAGCATTTTCGTGGCAGGGAATTCACCCCTCCACTTT.

J is TRBJ1-1 and V is TRBV6-4; perhaps TRBD1 as D (5 bases). The CDR3 totals 15 residues. CDR1 is MRHNA, CDR2 SNTAGT, per germline. The V end lost 5 bases, the J end lost 0 bases, and 13 bases lay between the germline ends. CDR3 DNA: TGTGCCAGCAGTTACCCGGGCAGGGTGAACACTGAAGCTTTCTTT. Protein product: CASSYPGRVNTEAFF.

The chain carries TRBV30 and TRBJ1-2, with D perhaps matching TRBD1 (6 bases). The V and J ends lost 0 bases and 2 bases respectively, with 16 bases between them. The CDR3 has 16 amino acids. Germline V CDR1 and CDR2: GTSNPN, SVGIG (reference sequence). CDR3: CAWSVNREVRNYGYTF. The CDR3 DNA reads as TGTGCCTGGAGTGTAAACAGGGAGGTTCGGAACTATGGCTACACCTTC.

The gene calls are TRBV11-3 and TRBJ1-4; no clear D. This CDR3 contains 14 residues. CDR1 is SGHNT, CDR2 YENEEA, per germline. Trimming took off 7 bases at V and 5 bases at J, with 14 bases between the two ends. The CDR3 reads CASTESGGNEKLFF. The CDR3 DNA follows: TGTGCCAGCACAGAATCCGGAGGGAATGAAAAACTGTTTTTT.

V gene TRBV6-4 combines with J gene TRBJ1-1, with TRBD1 matching 12 bases. V dropped 7 bases and J dropped 2; count of bases not matched to a gene: 8. The V gene's germline CDR1 is MRHNA and CDR2 SNTAGT. This CDR3 is 16 amino acids long. CDR3 region: CASTRGQGAPNTEAFF. Here the CDR3 DNA reads TGTGCCAGCACTCGGGGACAGGGGGCACCCAACACTGAAGCTTTCTTT.

The chain is built from TRBV6-8 and TRBJ1-2; D remains unclear. Looked up from germline, CDR1 is MNHGY and CDR2 is SAAAGT. Trimming left V 7 bases short and J 8 bases short, with 14 bases between. The CDR3 runs 12 residues. The CDR3 DNA is TGTGCCAGCACCCTCAAAGGGCGGGGCTACACCTTC. This translates into CASTLKGRGYTF.

The chain couples TRBV6-9 to TRBJ1-4, with D unclear. This CDR3 comprises 12 residues. V lost 6 bases, J lost 5 bases, and 7 bases lay in between. CDR1 is MNHGY, CDR2 SVAAGI, per germline. The CDR3 DNA follows: TGTGCCAGCAGCCGAAAGAATGAAAAACTGTTTTTT. It yields the protein CASSRKNEKLFF.

This clone was observed a few times. The chain is built from TRBV19 and TRBJ1-6; D is perhaps TRBD1 (5 bases). V lost 5 bases and J 5 bases, leaving 10 bases between the germline ends. Germline CDR1 LNHDA, CDR2 SQIVND (reference sequence). This CDR3 has 14 residues. DNA of the CDR3: TGTGCCAGTAGTGCAACCAGGGATAATTCACCCCTCCACTTT. Translation gives CASSATRDNSPLHF.

The V gene is TRBV19, the J gene TRBJ2-7; D remains unclear. Germline V lookup: CDR1 LNHDA, CDR2 SQIVND (reference sequence). Trimming took off 7 bases at V and 0 bases at J, with 4 bases between the two ends. CDR3 size: 11 residues. The CDR3 protein is CASTNSYEQYF. CDR3 in DNA: TGTGCCAGTACAAACTCCTACGAGCAGTACTTC.

The rearrangement uses TRBV11-3 and TRBJ1-6; 7 positions match TRBD1. Germline V CDR1 and CDR2: SGHNT, YENEEA. The junction had 5 bases not matched to a gene; V was cut back by 1 base and J by 8 bases. The CDR3 extends over 15 amino acids. The CDR3 protein is CASSLVGQRYSPLHF. DNA of the CDR3: TGTGCCAGCAGCTTAGTGGGACAGCGTTATTCACCCCTCCACTTT.